This TCR beta chain was documented in a study of tumor and adjacent non-tumor tissue in lung cancer. Study-wide background: The patients, roughly 10 men and five or six women, were roughly 30 to 85 with stage I to III disease. Each sample yielded around 4.2 million productive TCRbeta reads on average.

This sample's RNA came from whole unsorted tissue. Distant lung tissue was collected more than 3 cm away from the tumor edge. Germline V lookup: CDR1 MGHRA, CDR2 YSYEKL. Trimming left V 4 bases short and J 3 bases short, with 22 bases between. There are 17 residues in the CDR3. General study findings and limits: Tumor tissue had significantly higher TCR diversity than normal lung. Patients with more diverse tumor TCRs had worse survival.

About this clonotype: Its target is unknown.

TCRbeta libraries were built with three rounds of nested PCR, modified from ARM-PCR. TCRdb called the multiplex PCR reads again in MiXCR, with one record for every CDR3 protein. The data show approximately 100,000 distinct CDR3 sequences, with about 60% seen just once and approximately 18% held by the top ten. Material for sequencing was distant non-tumor lung tissue. This sequence joins TRBV4-1 and TRBJ2-7, with D possibly matching TRBD2 (6 bases). This sequence originates from a man younger than 45 with non-small cell lung cancer. The CDR3 loop reads CASSPPLGAGLIYEQYF. The CDR3 DNA is TGCGCCAGCAGCCCCCCTTTAGGAGCGGGCCTGATCTACGAGCAGTACTTC.